Below, one TCR beta chain is given with its context. Its matching antigen is unknown. As for treatment: oral pan-JAK inhibitor, 5-10 mg twice daily. Lesional scalp tissue (obtained by punch biopsy) and peripheral blood were collected from alopecia areata patients. Isolated RNA was reverse transcribed into cDNA used as the sequencing template. Profiled with immunoSEQ multiplex PCR; TCRdb holds only in-frame clones, not every one. The table records 150,000 to 200,000 clones, less than 70% of them present only once. The entry originates in a study of CD8+ T cells in alopecia areata. Study overall: The percentage of affected scalp area served as the score of severity for treated patients.

General observations from the study: Resident alphabeta T-cell populations of normal skin are likewise subject to sequencing in scalp samples.

Sequencing was performed on CD4+ T cells sorted from blood, taken at week 4, from a patient treated with tofacitinib. This TCR came from a human donor with alopecia areata.

CDR3 residues: CAWSAAYSNQPQHF. The DNA for the CDR3 is TGTGCCTGGTCGGCAGCTTATAGCAATCAGCCCCAGCATTTT. The V and J genes are TRBV30 and TRBJ1-5; unclear D gene. Deletions cut 5 bases from V and 0 bases from J, with 11 bases between. Germline V lookup: CDR1 GTSNPN, CDR2 SVGIG (reference sequence). This CDR3 is built from 14 residues.